These T cell receptor beta chains were read from a single sample in a study of blood T cell repertoires in COVID-19. Libraries were prepared by immunoSEQ multiplex PCR; TCRdb keeps only in-frame clonotypes and omits some of them. The repertoire includes 300,000 to 450,000 clones, 85% of them detected once, and 3.5% to 4% sits in the top ten. Sequencing input: peripheral blood. These receptors were obtained from a woman aged 18 to 35 with acute or convalescent COVID-19. Each CDR3 is given with its conserved first and last residue.

v_call	j_call	cdr3_aa
TRBV19	TRBJ2-7	CASSPGQGVHEQYF
TRBV27	TRBJ2-5	CASSLIGGAETQYF
TRBV5-1	TRBJ1-1	CASSLGSGTEAFF
TRBV5-1	TRBJ1-2	CASSPTGLGYTF
TRBV30	TRBJ1-5	CAWSVNGGGQPQHF
TRBV28	TRBJ1-1	CASSPRTGHLNTEAFF
TRBV19	TRBJ1-1	CASSPDGRGRTEAFF
TRBV19	TRBJ2-4	CASSIVQGPIFSAENIQYF
TRBV6-5	TRBJ1-2	CASSPDSLYGYTF
TRBV5-8	TRBJ1-2	CASSHSTGGYSYGYTF
TRBV21-1	TRBJ2-7	CASSKVRTSGIRPLRDEQYF
TRBV28	TRBJ1-5	CASSFRNRPLMPQHF
TRBV2	TRBJ2-3	CASSYSSGTSTDTQYF
TRBV24-1	TRBJ2-3	CATSDSTDTDTQYF
TRBV5-1	TRBJ1-4	CASSGASSTNEKLFF
TRBV7-3	TRBJ2-7	CASSFTGTPYEQYF
TRBV15	TRBJ1-2	CATSTDRGPNYGYTF
TRBV6-5	TRBJ1-1	CASSLGGRVTEAFF
TRBV30	TRBJ1-3	CTWTVRTGKGGNTIYF
TRBV6-1	TRBJ1-2	CASSEALTGGYGYTF
TRBV27	TRBJ2-1	CASSSMRTEYNEQFF
TRBV19	TRBJ1-2	CASSMTRQGIGYTF
TRBV7-2	TRBJ2-3	CASSPSHAGGIDTQYF
TRBV2	TRBJ2-7	CAIGTSGSYEQYF
TRBV15	TRBJ1-5	CATSRDGQGDQPQHF
TRBV30	TRBJ1-3	CAWARGRDGNTIYF
TRBV6-2/TRBV6-3	TRBJ1-2	CASSYSTGGGYTF
TRBV29-1	TRBJ1-2	CSVESAGEEYGYTF
TRBV7-3	TRBJ2-3	CASSGGGTDTQYF
TRBV5-6	TRBJ2-5	CASSTRGTGKGTQYF
TRBV6-1	TRBJ2-3	CASSEGTGHTDTQYF
TRBV6-5	TRBJ2-7	CASSYSLGAEEQYF
TRBV30	TRBJ1-5	CAWSSGGWGTSNQPQHF
TRBV7-2	TRBJ1-3	CASSSWTGNSGNTIYF
TRBV7-8	TRBJ1-2	CASSLGGSRGYGYTF
TRBV10-3	TRBJ1-1	CAISATGEAEAFF
TRBV21-1	TRBJ1-3	CASSKDNGNTIYF